The clone carrying this TCR beta chain has a single count. Its antigen remains unknown. Trimming left V 0 bases short and J 0 bases short, with 9 bases between. Germline V CDR1 and CDR2: GTSNPN, SVGIG (reference sequence). This CDR3 region has 15 residues. The data originate from a study of T cell responses to AZD1222 COVID-19 vaccine. Study-wide findings and caveats: Spike-wide coverage was observed for vaccine-associated CD4 TCRs, with dominant responses at 160-218 and 743-854. An increase in Spike-specific TCR breadth and depth was observed after two AZD1222 doses.

Only in-frame clones appear in the TCRdb table, and some are missing; sequencing was by immunoSEQ multiplex PCR. The sample includes some 65,000 clones, about four fifths of them seen just once. The chain combines TRBV30 with TRBJ1-5, with D hard to call. Sequencing was performed on peripheral blood, taken on day 0 of MenACWY control vaccination. This clonotype was sampled from an adult in good health. CDR3 DNA sequence: TGTGCCTGGAGTGTCGGGCAGTATAGCAATCAGCCCCAGCATTTT. This translates into CAWSVGQYSNQPQHF.